This T cell receptor beta chain was recovered during a study of blood T cell repertoires in COVID-19. Study-wide context: Whether acute or convalescent, the COVID-19 samples came from the United States, Italy and Spain. The cDNA or gDNA used as material had been derived from T cells, B-cell-depleted T cells, or PBMCs.

Seattle participants joined during active infection and were tracked over time. How the authors handled the data: Amplification of reference gene primers provided the estimated nucleated cell counts. Here immunoSEQ multiplex PCR was the method, and the copy in TCRdb shows in-frame clones only, minus some. Clone size and the V and J calls come from that table; the DNA yielded D and trimming. This table has fewer than 60,000 clones, approximately 88% appearing once. Trimming removed 5 bases at V and 0 bases at J, with 8 bases between. The V gene's germline CDR1 is MNHEY and CDR2 SMNVEV (reference sequence). The CDR3 spans 14 residues.

The sequencing input was peripheral blood. The rearrangement joins TRBV27 to TRBJ2-1, with TRBD1 as a possible D gene (6 bases). This sequence originates from a man younger than 45 with COVID-19, enrolled during active disease. DNA for the CDR3: TGTGCCAGCAGTCAAGGGGGCTCCTACAATGAGCAGTTCTTC. Translating gives CASSQGGSYNEQFF.